This entry is about one T cell receptor (beta chain). This clone came up once. This receptor's antigen is unknown. Base-call qualities are not available, and no considerably larger clone is one nucleotide away. Measured from the cysteine to the phenylalanine, the CDR3 is 16 residues long. The only DNA kept is the CDR3, 48 bases in frame from the first base. The junction shows trimming of 0 bases on V and 5 bases on J, and the gene matches do not reach 9 bases of it. Per the germline V gene (reference sequence), LNHNV is the CDR1 and YYDKDF is the CDR2. The sample is drawn from a study of cytomegalovirus exposure and HLA in healthy donors (dated by TCRdb to 2016 to 2017). General notes on the study: The roughly 700 repertoires of the first cohort and the 95 to 150 validation repertoires were produced on the same platform, according to a later analysis. The study aimed to test whether signatures of past pathogen exposure could be identified by cataloging public T cell receptors. In addition to the first cohort of 666 subjects, a separate validation cohort of 130 or so different subjects was used. High-throughput TCR immunosequencing, statistical association of individual TCRs with disease status, and machine learning were combined to predict cytomegalovirus infection status.

The donors were included in the validation cohort of over a hundred subjects, a group kept apart from the roughly 700-subject first cohort. The library was obtained by the immunoSEQ multiplex PCR assay. The paper's processing steps were these. A statistical classification framework was built for diagnosing cytomegalovirus status from the catalog of TCR beta chain sequences. TCRdb's version of the immuneACCESS table is confined to in-frame rearrangements and falls short of the full clone set. An unresolved V gene accounts for under half of the shortfall where checked; the remainder is of unknown origin. The V and J calls and clone size come from that table; D and trimming were worked out from the DNA. The table for this sample lists 95,000 to 150,000 clones; around 94% of them were counted only once. Less than 1.5% of the sample belongs to the ten largest clones. Points the paper makes about the study in general: A total of around 150 TCR beta chains were listed by the study as associated with cytomegalovirus. Three of the identified cytomegalovirus-associated TCR beta chains were confirmed in vitro to be specific for cytomegalovirus antigens. Of the cluster scores, approximately 95% were above 0 in a later analysis, which found that TCRs clustered in the first cohort also tended to co-occur in the 120 validation repertoires. Most TCR sequences were observed very rarely across donors, whereas some public TCRs were present in many individuals. The authors suggested that the approach could potentially be generalized to other disease states and immunological phenotypes. All 120 or so repertoires were used to score co-occurrence in the validation cohort in a later analysis, because that analysis had no HLA typing for the cohort. In both the original and validation cohorts, the classifier was reported to diagnose cytomegalovirus status with high specificity and sensitivity.

This chain joins TRBV15 to TRBJ2-7; 8 bases in the middle match TRBD2. The sequence was collected from a woman under 30 in good health and CMV-seronegative. What was sequenced was PBMCs. The bases are TGTGCCACCAGCAGAGAACCACCGGGACTAGGCAACGAGCAGTACTTC. Translated, this is CATSREPPGLGNEQYF.